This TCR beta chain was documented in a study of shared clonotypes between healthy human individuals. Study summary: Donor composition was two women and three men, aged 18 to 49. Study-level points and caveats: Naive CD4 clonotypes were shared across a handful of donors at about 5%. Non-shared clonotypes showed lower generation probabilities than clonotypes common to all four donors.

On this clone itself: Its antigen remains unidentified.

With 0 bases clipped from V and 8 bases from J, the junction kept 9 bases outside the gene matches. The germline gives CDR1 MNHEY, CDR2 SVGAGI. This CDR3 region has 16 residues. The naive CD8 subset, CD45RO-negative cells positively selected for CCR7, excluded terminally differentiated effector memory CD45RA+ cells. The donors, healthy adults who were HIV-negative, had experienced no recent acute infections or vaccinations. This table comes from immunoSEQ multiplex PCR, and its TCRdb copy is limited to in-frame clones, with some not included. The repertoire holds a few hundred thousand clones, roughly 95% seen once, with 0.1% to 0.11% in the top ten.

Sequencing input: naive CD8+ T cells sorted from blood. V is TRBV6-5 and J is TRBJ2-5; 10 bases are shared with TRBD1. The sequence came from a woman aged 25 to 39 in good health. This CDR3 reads CASSYSLGTGEATQYF. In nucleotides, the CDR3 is TGTGCCAGCAGTTACTCCTTGGGGACAGGGGAAGCAACCCAGTACTTC.